This T cell receptor (beta chain) was sequenced in a study of T cells in Graves' hyperthyroidism and ophthalmopathy. This clonotype was counted many times. Uncontrolled infection, other autoimmune disease, pregnancy and lactation each barred patients from inclusion. The diagnoses drew upon clinical symptoms, serum thyroxine and TRAb, thyroid ultrasound and orbital computed tomography. Regions amplified from RNA transcripts were the TCR beta CDR3 regions. Initially, a first-round RT-PCR of the TCR CDR3 employed the HTBI primer set. TCRdb recomputed calls from the multiplex PCR reads with MiXCR, one row per CDR3 protein. The sample shows around 350,000 distinct CDR3 sequences, 13% of them seen only once. The CDR3 has 18 amino acids. The V gene end was trimmed by 2 bases and the J gene end by 7 bases; junction bases not matched to a gene: 17. Germline loops: CDR1 MNHEY, CDR2 SVGEGT.

The source material was blood. This receptor was taken from a woman aged 18-30 years with Graves' hyperthyroidism. The chain is built from TRBV6-2 or TRBV6-3 and TRBJ2-1; 7 nucleotides line up with TRBD2. CDR3 bases: TGTGCCAGCAGTTACGCGACAGAATCATGGACTAGTGGGAATGAGCAGTTCTTC. Translation gives CASSYATESWTSGNEQFF.